The next 17 T cell receptor beta chains were all read from a single sample in a study of blood T cell repertoires in COVID-19. The protocol was immunoSEQ multiplex PCR, while the TCRdb copy is restricted to in-frame clones and leaves out a portion. The table has 260,000 or so clones, roughly 85% seen once. Sequenced input: PBMCs or T cells enriched from blood (not recorded which). These TCRs come from a woman between 50 and 59 years old who had recovered from COVID-19.

The gene calls are TRBV5-4 and TRBJ2-5; the match to TRBD1 covers 8 bases. Germline CDR1 reads SGHNT; CDR2 reads YYREEE (reference sequence). The CDR3 has 15 amino acids. Trimming removed 3 bases from V and 5 bases from J; junction bases left unmatched: 9. CDR3 sequence (DNA): TGTGCCAGCAGCTCTTGGACAGGGTCACGGGAGACCCAGTACTTC. This sequence encodes CASSSWTGSRETQYF.

The chain joins TRBV29-1 to TRBJ2-1; 7 bases map to TRBD1. Losses at the gene ends were 5 bases for V and 1 base for J; bases not matched to a gene: 2. From germline, CDR1 is SQVTM and CDR2 ANQGSEA. This CDR3 region has 13 residues. In nucleotides, the CDR3 is TGCAGCGTTAGGGGACAGTCCTACAATGAGCAGTTCTTC. Its translation: CSVRGQSYNEQFF.

V gene TRBV5-1 combines with J gene TRBJ1-2; D gene uncertain. Trimming took 5 bases from V and 5 from J, leaving 16 bases between them. This CDR3 spans 14 amino acids. Germline assignment: CDR1 SGHRS and CDR2 YFSETQ. The chain's CDR3 is CASRFEAHGYGYTF. The CDR3 DNA reads TGCGCCAGCAGGTTTGAGGCCCACGGTTATGGCTACACCTTC.

The chain recombines TRBV5-1 with TRBJ2-7, with 9 bases aligning to TRBD1. CDR1 is SGHRS, CDR2 YFSETQ, per germline. This CDR3 region has 15 residues. V lost 4 bases to trimming and J lost 0 bases; unmatched junction nucleotides: 5. The chain's CDR3 is CASSPGQGYSYEQYF. In nucleotides, the CDR3 is TGCGCCAGCAGCCCGGGACAGGGATACTCCTACGAGCAGTACTTC.

The J gene is TRBJ2-5, the V gene TRBV7-2, with 9 bases that match TRBD2. The V and J ends lost 1 base and 2 bases, in that order; junction bases with no gene match: 2. CDR3 size: 15 residues. Germline V gene lookup returns CDR1 SGHTA and CDR2 FQGNSA. DNA of the CDR3: TGTGCCAGCAGCTTAGAGCGGGGGGCTCAAGAGACCCAGTACTTC. It codes for CASSLERGAQETQYF.

V and J are TRBV2 and TRBJ1-1, with 10 positions matching TRBD1. With 5 bases clipped from V and 6 bases from J, the junction kept 9 bases outside the gene matches. The CDR3 is 15 amino acids. Germline V CDR1 and CDR2: SNHLY, FYNNEI. The CDR3 spells CASSTDRGLFSEAFF. For the CDR3, the DNA is TGTGCCAGCAGTACCGACAGGGGGCTATTCTCTGAAGCTTTCTTT.

The rearrangement joins TRBV4-2 to TRBJ2-1; no reliable D call. The CDR3 loop spans 15 amino acids. From germline, CDR1 is LGHNA and CDR2 YNFKEQ. Trimming removed 4 bases at V and 5 bases at J, with 15 bases between. The CDR3 reads CASSLAQFTNNEQFF. CDR3 nucleotides: TGTGCCAGCAGCCTGGCCCAATTTACCAACAATGAGCAGTTCTTC.

The chain has TRBV27 and TRBJ2-7; D is possibly TRBD2 (5 bases). V shed 0 bases and J shed 2 bases, with 11 bases lying between them. The CDR3 has 15 residues. Germline lookup yields CDR1 MNHEY and CDR2 SMNVEV (reference sequence). As DNA, the CDR3 is TGTGCCAGCAGTTTATCGATTTCGGGGACCTACGAGCAGTACTTC. Residues: CASSLSISGTYEQYF.

The rearrangement links TRBV12-3 or TRBV12-4 to TRBJ1-4; D not resolved. This CDR3 is built from 13 residues. The CDR3 loop is CAVRGAGSEKLFF. The CDR3 bases are TGTGCAGTCAGAGGAGCCGGGTCCGAAAAACTGTTTTTT.

The V call is TRBV6-5, the J call TRBJ2-2, with 8 bases identical to TRBD2. Germline lookup yields CDR1 MNHEY and CDR2 SVGAGI. V was clipped by 2 bases and J by 5 bases; unmatched bases: 7. This CDR3 contains 16 residues. The DNA for the CDR3 is TGTGCCAGCAGTTACCACGGGGGGGCCGGAACCGGGGAGCTGTTTTTT. It translates to CASSYHGGAGTGELFF.

The chain combines TRBV20-1 with TRBJ1-6; TRBD1 is a possible D gene (6 bases). In germline, CDR1 is DFQATT, CDR2 SNEGSKA (reference sequence). This CDR3 contains 11 residues. V was cut by 6 bases and J by 8 bases, with 8 bases left in between. Written as DNA, the CDR3 is TGCAGTGCCAACAGGGATTCACCCCTCCACTTT. It encodes CSANRDSPLHF.

The chain recombines TRBV3-1 (or the pseudogene TRBV3-2) with TRBJ2-3; D is unclear. The CDR3 length is 12 residues. The V end was cut by 4 bases, the J end by 8 bases, with 10 bases between. From germline, CDR1 is LGHDT and CDR2 YNNKEL (reference sequence). CDR3 DNA: TGTGCCAGCAGCCCGCAAAGAGGTACGCAGTATTTT. It translates to CASSPQRGTQYF.

The chain couples TRBV27 to TRBJ1-4; the match to TRBD1 covers 8 bases. Germline V gene lookup returns CDR1 MNHEY and CDR2 SMNVEV (reference sequence). This CDR3 has 16 residues. The V segment lost 3 bases and the J segment 11 bases; nucleotides outside the gene matches: 14. The CDR3 sequence: CASSLKSGTGVRKLFF. In nucleotides, the CDR3 is TGTGCCAGCAGTTTGAAATCCGGGACAGGCGTTAGGAAACTGTTTTTT. The variable domain in full, completed from reference TRBV27 and TRBJ1-4, reads EAQVTQNPRYLITVTGKKLTVTCSQNMNHEYMSWYRQDPGLGLRQIYYSMNVEVTDKGDVPEGYKVSRKEKRNFPLILESPSPNQTSLYFCASSLKSGTGVRKLFFGSGTQLSVL.

The V gene is TRBV4-1, the J gene TRBJ1-6; D not certain. CDR1 is MGHRA, CDR2 YSYEKL, per germline. The CDR3 contains 16 residues. V lost 2 bases, J lost 4 bases, and 12 bases lay in between. The CDR3 region is CASSQRQGLYNSPLHF. In DNA form, the CDR3 reads TGCGCCAGCAGCCAACGACAAGGACTGTATAATTCACCCCTCCACTTT.

This clone was seen a single time. The V call is TRBV5-1, the J call TRBJ1-1; 9 nucleotides match TRBD1. Germline CDR1 reads SGHRS; CDR2 reads YFSETQ. Trimming at V came to 0 bases and at J to 10 bases, leaving 4 bases not matched to a gene. This CDR3 comprises 13 residues. The CDR3, as DNA: TGCGCCAGCAGCTTGGAGGGGACAGGGAGAGCTTTCTTT. It codes for CASSLEGTGRAFF.

This rearrangement joins TRBV11-2 to TRBJ1-2; tentatively, D is TRBD1 (5 bases). Deletions cut 4 bases from V and 4 bases from J, with 19 bases between. This CDR3 spans 16 amino acids. Germline V lookup: CDR1 SGHAT, CDR2 FQNNGV. In DNA form, the CDR3 reads TGTGCCAGCAGCTCCCTGCACAGGCCGCTAATCTATGGCTACACCTTC. As protein: CASSSLHRPLIYGYTF.

The chain uses TRBV5-6 and TRBJ1-5; unclear D gene. In germline, CDR1 is SGHDT, CDR2 YYEEEE. Trimming shortened V by 2 bases and J by 0 bases, and 9 bases separated the two germline ends. The CDR3 length is 15 residues. The CDR3 nucleotides are TGTGCCAGCAGCTTTGGCGACTATAGCAATCAGCCCCAGCATTTT. This encodes CASSFGDYSNQPQHF.